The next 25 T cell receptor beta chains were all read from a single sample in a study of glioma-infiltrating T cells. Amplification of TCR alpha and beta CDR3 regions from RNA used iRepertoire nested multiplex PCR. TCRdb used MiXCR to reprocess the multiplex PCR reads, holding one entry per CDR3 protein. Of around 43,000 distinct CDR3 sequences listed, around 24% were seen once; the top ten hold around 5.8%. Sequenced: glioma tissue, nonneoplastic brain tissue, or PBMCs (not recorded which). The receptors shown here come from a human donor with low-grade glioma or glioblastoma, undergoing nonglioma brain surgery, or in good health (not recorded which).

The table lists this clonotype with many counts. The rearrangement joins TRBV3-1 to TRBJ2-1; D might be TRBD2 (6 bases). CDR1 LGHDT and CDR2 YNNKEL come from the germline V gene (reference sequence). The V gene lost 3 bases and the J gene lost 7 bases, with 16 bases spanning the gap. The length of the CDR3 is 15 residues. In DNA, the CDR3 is TGTGCCAGCAGCCACACTAGGTGGGGAGGTAATGAGCAGTTCTTC. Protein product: CASSHTRWGGNEQFF.

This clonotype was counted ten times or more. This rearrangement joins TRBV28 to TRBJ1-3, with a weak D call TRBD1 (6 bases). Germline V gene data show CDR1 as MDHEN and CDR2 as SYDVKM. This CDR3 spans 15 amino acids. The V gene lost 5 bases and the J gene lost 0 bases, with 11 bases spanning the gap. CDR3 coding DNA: TGTGCCAGCAGTATCGGACAGCTCTCTGGAAACACCATATATTTT. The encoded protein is CASSIGQLSGNTIYF.

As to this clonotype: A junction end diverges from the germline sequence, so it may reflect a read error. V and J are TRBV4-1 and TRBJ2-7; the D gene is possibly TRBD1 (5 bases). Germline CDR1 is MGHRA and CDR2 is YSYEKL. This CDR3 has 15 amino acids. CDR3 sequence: CASSQDQGVSYEQCF. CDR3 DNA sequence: TGCGCCAGCAGCCAAGATCAGGGCGTCTCCTACGAGCAGTGCTTC.

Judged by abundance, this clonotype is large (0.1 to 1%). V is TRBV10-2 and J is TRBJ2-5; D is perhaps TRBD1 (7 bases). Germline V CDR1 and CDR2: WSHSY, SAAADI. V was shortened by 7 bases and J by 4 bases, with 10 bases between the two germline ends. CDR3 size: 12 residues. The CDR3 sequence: CASNRGGETQYF. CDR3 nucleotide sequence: TGCGCCAGCAACAGGGGAGGAGAGACCCAGTACTTC.

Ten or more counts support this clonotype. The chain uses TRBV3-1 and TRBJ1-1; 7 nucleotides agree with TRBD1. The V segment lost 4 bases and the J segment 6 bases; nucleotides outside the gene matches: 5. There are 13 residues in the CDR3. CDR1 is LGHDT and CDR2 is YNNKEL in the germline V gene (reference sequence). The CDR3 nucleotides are TGTGCCAGCAGCCCAACAGGGGAGGCTGAAGCTTTCTTT. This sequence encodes CASSPTGEAEAFF.

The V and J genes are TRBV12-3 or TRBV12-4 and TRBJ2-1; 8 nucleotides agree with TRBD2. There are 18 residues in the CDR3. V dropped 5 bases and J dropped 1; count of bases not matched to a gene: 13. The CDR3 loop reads CASSPTGSGVLSYNEQFF. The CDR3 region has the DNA TGTGCCAGCAGTCCCACCGGTAGCGGGGTGTTGTCCTACAATGAGCAGTTCTTC.

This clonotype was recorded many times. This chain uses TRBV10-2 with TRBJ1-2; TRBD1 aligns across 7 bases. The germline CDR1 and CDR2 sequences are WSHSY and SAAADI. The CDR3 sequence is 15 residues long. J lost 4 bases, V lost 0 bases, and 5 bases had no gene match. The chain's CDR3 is CASSESYRGGYGYTF. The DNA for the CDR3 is TGCGCCAGCAGTGAGTCCTACAGGGGTGGCTATGGCTACACCTTC.

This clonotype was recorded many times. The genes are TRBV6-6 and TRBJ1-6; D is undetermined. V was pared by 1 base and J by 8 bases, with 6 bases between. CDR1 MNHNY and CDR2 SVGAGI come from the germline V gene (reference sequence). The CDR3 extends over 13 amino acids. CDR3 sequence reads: CASSYWRDSPLHF. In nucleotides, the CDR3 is TGTGCCAGCAGTTACTGGAGGGATTCACCCCTCCACTTT.

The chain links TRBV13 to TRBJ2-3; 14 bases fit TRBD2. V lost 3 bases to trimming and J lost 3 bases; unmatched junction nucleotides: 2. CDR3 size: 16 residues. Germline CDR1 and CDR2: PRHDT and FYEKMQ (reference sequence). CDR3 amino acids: CASSLTSGGATDTQYF. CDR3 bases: TGTGCCAGCAGCTTGACTAGCGGGGGGGCGACAGATACGCAGTATTTT.

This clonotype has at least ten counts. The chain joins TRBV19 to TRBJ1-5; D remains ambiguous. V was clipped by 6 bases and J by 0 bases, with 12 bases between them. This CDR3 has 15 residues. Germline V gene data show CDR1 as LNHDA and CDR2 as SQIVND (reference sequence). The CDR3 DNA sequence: TGTGCCAGTAGACCCGGGGTCCATAGCAATCAGCCCCAGCATTTT. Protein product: CASRPGVHSNQPQHF.

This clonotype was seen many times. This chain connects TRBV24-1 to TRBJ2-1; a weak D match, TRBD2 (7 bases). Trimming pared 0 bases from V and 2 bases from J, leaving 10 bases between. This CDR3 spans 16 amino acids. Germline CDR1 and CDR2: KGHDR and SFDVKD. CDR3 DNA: TGTGCCACCAGTGATTTGGGGGGGGCCCCCTACAATGAGCAGTTCTTC. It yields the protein CATSDLGGAPYNEQFF.

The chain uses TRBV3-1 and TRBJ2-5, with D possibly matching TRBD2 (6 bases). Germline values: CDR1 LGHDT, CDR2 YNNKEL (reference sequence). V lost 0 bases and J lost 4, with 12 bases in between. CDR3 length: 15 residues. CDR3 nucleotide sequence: TGTGCCAGCAGCCAAGATGTAGGAGGGGTAGAGACCCAGTACTTC. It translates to CASSQDVGGVETQYF.

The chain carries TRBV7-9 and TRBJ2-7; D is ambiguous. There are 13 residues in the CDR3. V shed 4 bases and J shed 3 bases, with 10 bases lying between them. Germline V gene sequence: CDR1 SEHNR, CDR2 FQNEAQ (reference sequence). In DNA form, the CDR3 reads TGTGCCAGCAGCTCCGTGGTCGGCTACGAGCAGTACTTC. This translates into CASSSVVGYEQYF.

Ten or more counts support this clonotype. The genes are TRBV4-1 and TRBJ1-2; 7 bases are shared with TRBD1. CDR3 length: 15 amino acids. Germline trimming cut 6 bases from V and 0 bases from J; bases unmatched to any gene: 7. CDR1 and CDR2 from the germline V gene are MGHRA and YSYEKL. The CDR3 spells CASRGTANSNYGYTF. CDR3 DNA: TGCGCCAGCAGGGGGACAGCAAATTCTAACTATGGCTACACCTTC.

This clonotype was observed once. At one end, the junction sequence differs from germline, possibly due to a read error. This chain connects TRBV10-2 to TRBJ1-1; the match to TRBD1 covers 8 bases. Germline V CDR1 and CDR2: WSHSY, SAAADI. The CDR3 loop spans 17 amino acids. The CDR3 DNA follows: TGTGCCAGCAGTTACACCGGGACAGGCTTCATGAGTACTGAAGCTTTCTTT. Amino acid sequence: CASSYTGTGFMSTEAFF.

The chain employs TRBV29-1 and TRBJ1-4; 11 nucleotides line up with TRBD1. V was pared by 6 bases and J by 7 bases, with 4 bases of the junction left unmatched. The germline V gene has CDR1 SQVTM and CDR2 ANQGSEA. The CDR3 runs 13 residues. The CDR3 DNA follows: TGCAGCGTCGCCGGGACAGGGGGTGAAAAACTGTTTTTT. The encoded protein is CSVAGTGGEKLFF.

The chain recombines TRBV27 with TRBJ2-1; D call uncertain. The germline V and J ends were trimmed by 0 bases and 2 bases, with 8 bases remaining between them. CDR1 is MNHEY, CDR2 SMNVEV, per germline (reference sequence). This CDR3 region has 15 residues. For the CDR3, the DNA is TGTGCCAGCAGTTTATCCCAAGGGCCCTACAATGAGCAGTTCTTC. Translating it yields CASSLSQGPYNEQFF.

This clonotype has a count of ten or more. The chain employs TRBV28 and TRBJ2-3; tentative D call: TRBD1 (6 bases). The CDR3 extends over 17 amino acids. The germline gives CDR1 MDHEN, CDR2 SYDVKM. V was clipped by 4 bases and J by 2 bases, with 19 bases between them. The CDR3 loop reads CASSSPIRDKDTDTQYF. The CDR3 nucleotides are TGTGCCAGCAGTTCACCAATCCGGGACAAGGACACAGATACGCAGTATTTT.

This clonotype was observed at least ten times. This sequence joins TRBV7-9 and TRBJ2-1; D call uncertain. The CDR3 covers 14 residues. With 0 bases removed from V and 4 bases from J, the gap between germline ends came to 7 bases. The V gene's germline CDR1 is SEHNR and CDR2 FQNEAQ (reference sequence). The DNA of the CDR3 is TGTGCCAGCAGCTTAGCGGGCAGATACAATGAGCAGTTCTTC. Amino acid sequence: CASSLAGRYNEQFF.

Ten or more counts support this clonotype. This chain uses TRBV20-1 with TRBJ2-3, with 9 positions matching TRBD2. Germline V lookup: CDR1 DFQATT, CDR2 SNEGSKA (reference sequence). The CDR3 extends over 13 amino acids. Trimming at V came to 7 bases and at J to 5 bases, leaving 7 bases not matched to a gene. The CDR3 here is CSGIAGAEDTQYF. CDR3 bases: TGCAGTGGAATAGCGGGAGCCGAAGATACGCAGTATTTT.

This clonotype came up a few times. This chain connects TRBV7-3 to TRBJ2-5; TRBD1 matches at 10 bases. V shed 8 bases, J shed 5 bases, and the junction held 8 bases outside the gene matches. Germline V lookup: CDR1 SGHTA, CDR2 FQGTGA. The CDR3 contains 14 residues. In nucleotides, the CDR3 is TGTGCCAGCCGGCTGGACAGGGGGTCCGAGACCCAGTACTTC. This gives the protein CASRLDRGSETQYF.

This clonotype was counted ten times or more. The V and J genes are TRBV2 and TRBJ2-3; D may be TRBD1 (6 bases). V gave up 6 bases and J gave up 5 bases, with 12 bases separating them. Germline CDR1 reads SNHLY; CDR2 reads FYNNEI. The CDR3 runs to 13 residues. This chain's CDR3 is CASSHRGGDTQYF. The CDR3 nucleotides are TGTGCCAGCAGCCACCGAGGGGGAGATACGCAGTATTTT.

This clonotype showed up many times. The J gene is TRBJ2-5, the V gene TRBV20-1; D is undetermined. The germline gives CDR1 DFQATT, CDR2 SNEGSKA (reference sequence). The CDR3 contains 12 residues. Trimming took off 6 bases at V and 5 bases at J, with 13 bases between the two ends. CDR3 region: CSAITPPETQYF. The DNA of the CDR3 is TGCAGTGCCATCACTCCTCCCGAGACCCAGTACTTC.

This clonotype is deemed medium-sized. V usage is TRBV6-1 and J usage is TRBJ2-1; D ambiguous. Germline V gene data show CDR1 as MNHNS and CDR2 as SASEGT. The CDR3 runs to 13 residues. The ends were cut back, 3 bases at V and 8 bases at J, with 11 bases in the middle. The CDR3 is CASSDREKDEQFF. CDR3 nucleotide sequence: TGTGCCAGCAGTGACCGAGAGAAGGATGAGCAGTTCTTC.

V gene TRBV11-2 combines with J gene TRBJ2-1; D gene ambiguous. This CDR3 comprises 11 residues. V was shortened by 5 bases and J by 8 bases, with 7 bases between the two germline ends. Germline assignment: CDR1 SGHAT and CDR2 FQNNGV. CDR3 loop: CASSQTHEQFF. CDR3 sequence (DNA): TGTGCCAGCAGCCAAACGCATGAGCAGTTCTTC.